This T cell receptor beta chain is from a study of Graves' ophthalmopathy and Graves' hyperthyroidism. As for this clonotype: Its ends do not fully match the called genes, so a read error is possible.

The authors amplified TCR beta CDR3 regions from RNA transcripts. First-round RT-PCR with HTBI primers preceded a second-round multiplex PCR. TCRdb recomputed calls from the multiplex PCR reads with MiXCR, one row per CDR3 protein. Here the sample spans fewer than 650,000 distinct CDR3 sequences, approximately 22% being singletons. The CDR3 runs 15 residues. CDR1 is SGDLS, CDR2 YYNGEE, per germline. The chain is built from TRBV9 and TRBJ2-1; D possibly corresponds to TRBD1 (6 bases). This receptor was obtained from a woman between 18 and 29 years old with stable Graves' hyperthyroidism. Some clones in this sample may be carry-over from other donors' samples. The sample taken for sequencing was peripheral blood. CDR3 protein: CVSSVGRPGDNEQFF. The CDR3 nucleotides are TGTGTCAGCAGCGTAGGGCGACCAGGGGACAATGAGCAGTTCTTC.